These T cell receptor beta chains were read from a single sample in a study of blood T cell repertoires in COVID-19. This table comes from immunoSEQ multiplex PCR, and its TCRdb copy is limited to in-frame clones, with some not included. This sample yields roughly 160,000 clones, of which 75% to 90% are seen a single time; approximately 13% belongs to the top ten. Source material: PBMCs or T cells enriched from blood (not recorded which). The receptors come from a woman between 55 and 75 years old who had recovered from COVID-19. The CDR3 runs from the conserved cysteine through the conserved F or W. D genes are given only for firm matches. Size is omitted from some rows. Given values are once, few, many or a class for expanded clones.

- TRBJ2-1 15 TRBV9 - CASSPSGYSYNEQFF TGTGCCAGCAGCCCGAGCGGTTACTCCTACAATGAGCAGTTCTTC
TRBD1 TRBJ1-6 14 TRBV7-9 few CASSSDRGPSPLHF TGTGCCAGCAGCTCAGACAGGGGGCCTTCACCCCTCCACTTT
- TRBJ1-2 14 TRBV5-4 once CASSSVYSNYGYTF TGTGCCAGCAGCTCGGTATATTCGAACTATGGCTACACCTTC
- TRBJ1-2 12 TRBV5-6 - CASSSVRTGHTF TGTGCCAGCAGTTCCGTGAGGACTGGCCACACCTTC
- TRBJ1-3 14 TRBV27 - CASSLRSGGNTIYF TGTGCCAGCAGTCTTCGGAGTGGTGGAAACACCATATATTTT
- TRBJ2-2 13 TRBV7-9 - CASSQTEPGELFF TGTGCCAGCAGCCAGACAGAGCCCGGGGAGCTGTTTTTT
- TRBJ1-1 13 TRBV5-1 - CASSRAFGTEAFF TGCGCCAGCAGCCGAGCCTTTGGTACTGAAGCTTTCTTT
- TRBJ2-1 14 TRBV3-1/TRBV3-2 - CASSQAPRGNEQFF TGTGCCAGCAGCCAAGCCCCTAGGGGGAATGAGCAGTTCTTC
TRBD2 TRBJ2-1 15 TRBV10-3 few CAISEASGVYNEQFF TGTGCCATCAGTGAGGCTAGCGGGGTCTACAATGAGCAGTTCTTC
TRBD2 TRBJ2-2 13 TRBV6-5 - CASLWGGTGELFF TGTGCCAGCCTATGGGGGGGGACCGGGGAGCTGTTTTTT
TRBD1 TRBJ1-3 16 TRBV6-5 - CASSYTGGFSGNTIYF TGTGCCAGCAGTTACACAGGGGGCTTCTCTGGAAACACCATATATTTT
- TRBJ2-4 14 TRBV16 - CASSSPGRGNIQYF TGTGCCAGCAGCTCTCCGGGCCGAGGGAACATTCAGTACTTC
- TRBJ1-3 13 TRBV6-5 - CASSTGPGNTIYF TGTGCCAGCAGTACAGGTCCGGGAAACACCATATATTTT
- TRBJ1-6 14 TRBV15 - CATSRDTYNSPLHF TGTGCCACCAGCAGAGACACCTATAATTCACCCCTCCACTTT
TRBD1 TRBJ2-2 15 TRBV30 - CAWAPGTGGPGELFF TGTGCCTGGGCTCCAGGGACAGGGGGCCCCGGGGAGCTGTTTTTT
- TRBJ1-2 14 TRBV2 - CASSVGVYGDGYTF TGTGCCAGCAGTGTAGGAGTGTATGGAGATGGCTACACCTTC
TRBD2 TRBJ2-3 15 TRBV4-2 once CASSQAGGNTDTQYF TGTGCCAGCAGCCAAGCGGGGGGGAACACAGATACGCAGTATTTT
TRBD1 TRBJ2-7 13 TRBV18 - CASSPGTGSGQYF TGTGCCAGCTCACCCGGGACAGGGAGCGGGCAGTACTTC
- TRBJ2-2 15 TRBV18 few CASSPFDRNTGELFF TGTGCCAGCTCACCATTCGACAGAAACACCGGGGAGCTGTTTTTT
- TRBJ2-4 14 TRBV15 - CATSSRQGLNIQYF TGTGCCACCAGCAGTAGGCAGGGTCTAAACATTCAGTACTTC
- TRBJ2-7 12 TRBV18 - CASSSDSYEQYF TGTGCCAGCTCATCCGATAGTTACGAGCAGTACTTC
- TRBJ2-7 14 TRBV3-1/TRBV3-2 - CASSQWDKTYEQYF TGTGCCAGCAGCCAGTGGGACAAGACCTACGAGCAGTACTTC
- TRBJ2-4 15 TRBV27 - CASSDLDRPKNIQYF TGTGCCAGCAGTGATCTTGACAGACCCAAAAACATTCAGTACTTC